The 26 T cell receptor beta chains below come from one sample, sequenced in a study of blood T cell repertoires in COVID-19. The repertoire was sequenced with immunoSEQ multiplex PCR; TCRdb's copy has only in-frame clones and lacks some. The sample comprises around 340,000 clones, roughly 87% of which are singletons, and under 5% rests with the top ten. Sequences were obtained from peripheral blood. These receptors were obtained from a woman aged 55-70 years with COVID-19, enrolled during active disease.

The V call is TRBV10-3, the J call TRBJ1-6; D is unclear. Germline CDR1 is ENHRY and CDR2 is SYGVKD. V lost 3 bases, J lost 4 bases, and 7 bases lay in between. The CDR3 has 14 amino acids. In DNA form, the CDR3 reads TGTGCCATCAGTGATGCGCCATATAATTCACCCCTCCACTTT. It is translated as CAISDAPYNSPLHF.

V gene TRBV19 combines with J gene TRBJ1-2, with 8 bases matching TRBD1. The CDR3 length is 15 residues. The germline gives CDR1 LNHDA, CDR2 SQIVND (reference sequence). J gave up 7 bases and V 1 base, and 8 bases lay outside the gene matches. The CDR3 sequence is CASSIAGQGSSGYTF. In DNA, the CDR3 is TGTGCCAGTAGTATAGCAGGACAGGGATCGAGTGGCTACACCTTC.

This clone was observed once. This rearrangement joins TRBV12-3 or TRBV12-4 to TRBJ1-2; D not certain. V lost 2 bases, J lost 2 bases, and 6 bases lay in between. The CDR3 is made up of 13 amino acids. In DNA form, the CDR3 reads TGTGCCAGCAGTTTACCAAGCAACTATGGCTACACCTTC. Protein product: CASSLPSNYGYTF.

The chain joins TRBV7-3 to TRBJ2-2; D unclear. This CDR3 spans 17 amino acids. Germline V CDR1 and CDR2: SGHTA, FQGTGA. V was trimmed by 5 bases and J by 3 bases, leaving 19 bases between them. CDR3 region: CASSPTMGRLYTGELFF. For the CDR3, the DNA is TGTGCCAGCAGCCCCACGATGGGTCGACTCTACACCGGGGAGCTGTTTTTT.

The chain recombines TRBV6-6 with TRBJ2-2; 8 bases agree with TRBD1. The CDR3 is made up of 15 amino acids. Germline V gene sequence: CDR1 MNHNY, CDR2 SVGAGI (reference sequence). The V segment lost 5 bases and the J segment 3 bases; nucleotides outside the gene matches: 5. The CDR3 loop reads CASSMQTGDTGELFF. CDR3 coding DNA: TGTGCCAGCAGTATGCAGACAGGGGACACCGGGGAGCTGTTTTTT.

The J gene is TRBJ2-5, the V gene TRBV5-4; 9 bases are shared with TRBD2. CDR1 is SGHNT and CDR2 is YYREEE in the germline V gene (reference sequence). J was trimmed by 5 bases and V by 4 bases; bases with no gene match: 9. CDR3 length: 15 amino acids. The chain's CDR3 is CASSPGGGGAETQYF. DNA of the CDR3: TGTGCCAGCAGCCCTGGAGGCGGGGGGGCGGAGACCCAGTACTTC. The full variable domain, in which reference TRBV5-4 and TRBJ2-5 provide the parts outside the CDR3, is ETGVTQSPTHLIKTRGQQVTLRCSSQSGHNTVSWYQQALGQGPQFIFQYYREEENGRGNFPPRFSGLQFPNYSSELNVNALELDDSALYLCASSPGGGGAETQYFGPGTRLLVL.

This chain uses TRBV6-1 with TRBJ2-7; no definite D call. The germline V gene encodes CDR1 MNHNS and CDR2 SASEGT. V gave up 1 base and J gave up 5 bases, with 9 bases separating them. The CDR3 has 13 residues. The CDR3 region has the DNA TGTGCCAGCAGTGAAGTAAGGAGAGACGAGCAGTACTTC. Translation gives CASSEVRRDEQYF.

The CDR3 nucleotides are TGCGCCAGCAGCTTTGGGACAAGTCCTGGCTACACCTTC. Its translation is CASSFGTSPGYTF. This sequence joins TRBV5-1 and TRBJ1-2, with TRBD1 as a possible D gene (6 bases). The CDR3 loop spans 13 amino acids. The V end was cut by 2 bases, the J end by 7 bases, with 12 bases between. CDR1 SGHRS and CDR2 YFSETQ come from the germline V gene. Full variable domain (rest looked up from reference TRBV5-1 and TRBJ1-2): KAGVTQTPRYLIKTRGQQVTLSCSPISGHRSVSWYQQTPGQGLQFLFEYFSETQRNKGNFPGRFSGRQFSNSRSEMNVSTLELGDSALYLCASSFGTSPGYTFGSGTRLTVV.

V gene TRBV12-1 combines with J gene TRBJ1-2; TRBD1 is the table's D call and was not checked against the DNA. TRBV12-1 is a pseudogene segment. This CDR3 is 15 amino acids long. DNA of the CDR3: TGTGCCAGCAGCACAAACAGGGGAGCTAACTATGGCTACACCTTC. As protein: CASSTNRGANYGYTF.

The chain couples TRBV18 to TRBJ1-1, with D possibly TRBD1 on 5 matching bases. The CDR3 contains 13 residues. Looked up from germline, CDR1 is KGHSH and CDR2 is LQKENI. V was pared by 6 bases and J by 3 bases, with 11 bases between. The CDR3 reads CASSLTVDTEAFF. The CDR3 nucleotides read TGTGCCAGCTCGCTGACAGTGGACACTGAAGCTTTCTTT.

The chain links TRBV11-1 to TRBJ1-6; no clear D. Per the germline V gene, CDR1 is SGHAT and CDR2 is FQDESV (reference sequence). V shed 5 bases and J shed 7 bases, with 12 bases lying between them. The CDR3 is made up of 14 amino acids. The CDR3 coding sequence is TGTGCCAGCAGCCGGGAGTTGGGGAATTCACCCCTCCACTTT. It encodes CASSRELGNSPLHF.

The V call is TRBV7-8, the J call TRBJ2-1, with 9 bases fitting TRBD1. The CDR3 runs 15 residues. The germline gives CDR1 SGHVS, CDR2 FQNEAQ. The J segment lost 3 bases and the V segment lost 3 bases, leaving 3 bases of the junction unmatched. CDR3 in DNA: TGTGCCAGCAGCTTGGGGACAGGGAACTACAATGAGCAGTTCTTC. It specifies CASSLGTGNYNEQFF.

The chain uses TRBV25-1 and TRBJ2-7, with TRBD2 as a possible D gene (5 bases). Looked up from germline, CDR1 is MGHDK and CDR2 is SYGVNS. V lost 3 bases, J lost 7 bases, and 16 bases lay in between. This CDR3 has 14 amino acids. The CDR3 region is CASSERASPWEQYF. CDR3 nucleotides: TGTGCCAGCAGTGAGCGGGCCTCCCCCTGGGAGCAGTACTTC.

The chain joins TRBV19 to TRBJ2-2; 8 bases agree with TRBD1. The CDR3 contains 15 residues. Germline V gene lookup returns CDR1 LNHDA and CDR2 SQIVND (reference sequence). V was pared by 5 bases and J by 3 bases, with 5 bases of the junction left unmatched. The CDR3 DNA is TGTGCCAGTAGTTTCCTGGACAGGGACACCGGGGAGCTGTTTTTT. It is translated as CASSFLDRDTGELFF. Supplemented by reference TRBV19 and TRBJ2-2, the full variable domain reads DGGITQSPKYLFRKEGQNVTLSCEQNLNHDAMYWYRQDPGQGLRLIYYSQIVNDFQKGDIAEGYSVSREKKESFPLTVTSAQKNPTAFYLCASSFLDRDTGELFFGEGSRLTVL.

The table lists this clone with a few counts. The V call is TRBV5-1, the J call TRBJ1-5; D gene unclear. V lost 7 bases to trimming and J lost 0 bases, with 8 bases between them. This CDR3 comprises 13 residues. From germline, CDR1 is SGHRS and CDR2 YFSETQ. CDR3 residues: CASRRSSNQPQHF. CDR3 nucleotides: TGCGCCAGCCGGAGGAGTAGCAATCAGCCCCAGCATTTT.

The chain is built from TRBV5-1 and TRBJ1-5; D gene ambiguous. V lost 5 bases, J lost 7 bases, and 16 bases lay in between. The length of the CDR3 is 14 residues. From germline, CDR1 is SGHRS and CDR2 YFSETQ. CDR3 DNA: TGCGCCAGCAGAACGAACCCAGAACAACAGCCCCAGCATTTT. Translated, it gives CASRTNPEQQPQHF.

The gene calls are TRBV23-1 and TRBJ1-5; no reliable D call. TRBV23-1 qualifies as an ORF whose function is uncertain. V lost 7 bases and J lost 3, with 7 bases in between. CDR3 length: 12 amino acids. The CDR3 region has the DNA TGCGCCAGCAACGGGTACAATCAGCCCCAGCATTTT. It encodes CASNGYNQPQHF.

The CDR3 reads CASSDFARGYTF. Written as DNA, the CDR3 is TGTGCCAGCAGTGATTTTGCCAGAGGCTACACCTTC. This chain connects TRBV6-1 to TRBJ1-2, with D uncertain. CDR1 and CDR2 from the germline V gene are MNHNS and SASEGT. V was shortened by 3 bases and J by 8 bases, with 10 bases between the two germline ends. The CDR3 has 12 residues.

The CDR3 region is CASTRSNQPQHF. For the CDR3, the DNA is TGTGCCAGCACCCGTAGCAATCAGCCCCAGCATTTT. The chain links TRBV12-3 or TRBV12-4 to TRBJ1-5; no clear D. Trimming removed 7 bases from V and 0 bases from J, with 4 bases in between. The CDR3 runs to 12 residues.

V and J are TRBV7-2 and TRBJ2-3; 7 bases match TRBD2. Unmatched junction bases numbered 13, after V lost 4 bases and J lost 0 bases. The CDR3 has 18 amino acids. Germline V gene lookup returns CDR1 SGHTA and CDR2 FQGNSA. For the CDR3, the DNA is TGTGCCAGCAGCTCGGGGGGACCTTACTCCTCTAGCACAGATACGCAGTATTTT. It encodes CASSSGGPYSSSTDTQYF.

This clone appeared a few times. The chain links TRBV18 to TRBJ1-1; D gene unclear. The ends were cut back, 4 bases at V and 1 base at J, with 7 bases in the middle. Looked up from germline, CDR1 is KGHSH and CDR2 is LQKENI. The CDR3 consists of 13 residues. The CDR3: CASSQSENTEAFF. CDR3 bases: TGTGCCAGCTCACAATCAGAGAACACTGAAGCTTTCTTT.

This chain uses TRBV5-4 with TRBJ2-2, with TRBD1 identical over 7 bases. V lost 2 bases to trimming and J lost 3 bases; unmatched junction nucleotides: 4. The germline V gene has CDR1 SGHNT and CDR2 YYREEE (reference sequence). The CDR3 has 15 residues. The CDR3 DNA is TGTGCCAGCAGCTTCTGGGACAGATACACCGGGGAGCTGTTTTTT. Its translation: CASSFWDRYTGELFF.

This clone was counted once. The V gene is TRBV7-3, the J gene TRBJ2-2; D is ambiguous. The CDR3 has 14 residues. V gave up 1 base and J gave up 0 bases, with 3 bases separating them. Germline values: CDR1 SGHTA, CDR2 FQGTGA. The CDR3 DNA follows: TGTGCCAGCAGCTTAAACTCGAACACCGGGGAGCTGTTTTTT. Translation: CASSLNSNTGELFF.

J is TRBJ1-1 and V is TRBV5-8; perhaps TRBD1 as D (6 bases). The CDR3 loop spans 13 amino acids. Germline V gene lookup returns CDR1 SGHTS and CDR2 YDEGEE. Trimming stripped 2 bases from V and 3 bases from J, with 8 bases between. The CDR3: CASSLTGHTEAFF. The CDR3 DNA sequence: TGTGCCAGCAGCTTAACAGGGCACACTGAAGCTTTCTTT.

The chain links TRBV6-5 to TRBJ1-1, with 8 bases fitting TRBD1. From germline, CDR1 is MNHEY and CDR2 SVGAGI. The trim removed 6 bases at V and 6 bases at J, leaving 6 bases unmatched. The CDR3 runs to 13 residues. The CDR3 here is CASSGQGRSEAFF. The CDR3 DNA sequence: TGTGCCAGCAGCGGACAGGGCCGCTCTGAAGCTTTCTTT.

The V call is TRBV6-5, the J call TRBJ1-2, with 10 bases lining up with TRBD1. The trim removed 6 bases at V and 7 bases at J, leaving 5 bases unmatched. Germline V gene sequence: CDR1 MNHEY, CDR2 SVGAGI. This CDR3 has 13 residues. CDR3 DNA sequence: TGTGCCAGCAGGCCCCGGGACAGGGGTGGCTACACCTTC. Its translation is CASRPRDRGGYTF.